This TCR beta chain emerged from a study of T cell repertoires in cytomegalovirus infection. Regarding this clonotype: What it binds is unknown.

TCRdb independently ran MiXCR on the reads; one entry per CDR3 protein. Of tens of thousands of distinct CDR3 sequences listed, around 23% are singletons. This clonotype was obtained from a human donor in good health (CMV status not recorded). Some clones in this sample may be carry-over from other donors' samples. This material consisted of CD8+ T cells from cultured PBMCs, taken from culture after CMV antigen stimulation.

The CDR3, as DNA: TGTGCCAGCAGCTTAGTTGGCGGGAGCTCCTACGAGCAGTACTTC. Protein sequence: CASSLVGGSSYEQYF. V is TRBV7-9 and J is TRBJ2-7; 7 bases are shared with TRBD2. CDR3 length: 15 residues. Germline V lookup: CDR1 SEHNR, CDR2 FQNEAQ (reference sequence). V shed 1 base and J 0 bases; nucleotides not matched to a gene: 3.